This T cell receptor beta chain was recorded in a study of T-cell reconstitution after alpha-beta-depleted transplantation in children. Unique molecular identifiers were used to barcode this TCRbeta library. One entry per CDR3 protein, called by TCRdb with MiXCR from the PCR reads. The top ten hold 10% of the sample, which has about 270,000 distinct CDR3 sequences, more than 8% seen once. CDR3 length equals 18 residues. V lost 2 bases and J 0 bases, leaving 18 bases between the germline ends. In germline, CDR1 is LGHNT, CDR2 FRNRAP. The rearrangement links TRBV12-5 to TRBJ2-3; D is ambiguous. The source is a human donor who donated a stem cell graft to a child with SCID. The sequencing used PBMCs from the stem cell graft donor, collected from the stem cell graft. CDR3 sequence (DNA): TGTGCTAGTGGTTTGACACGAAATTTGGACGTTAGCACAGATACGCAGTATTTT. Translating gives CASGLTRNLDVSTDTQYF.